What follows is one T cell receptor (beta chain) and its context. Assay used: immunoSEQ multiplex PCR; TCRdb lists only in-frame clones, some missing. In the table there are about 280,000 clones, roughly 89% of which are singletons. This entry is derived from a study of blood T cell repertoires in COVID-19. The CDR3 is 12 residues long. V was pared by 6 bases and J by 5 bases, with 7 bases between. The TCR sequence derives from a woman aged 30 to 39 with COVID-19, enrolled during active disease. The chain combines TRBV12-3 or TRBV12-4 with TRBJ1-4, with D unclear. Sequenced: peripheral blood. The CDR3 sequence is CASSHINEKLFF. The CDR3 region has the DNA TGTGCCAGCAGCCACATCAATGAAAAACTGTTTTTT.